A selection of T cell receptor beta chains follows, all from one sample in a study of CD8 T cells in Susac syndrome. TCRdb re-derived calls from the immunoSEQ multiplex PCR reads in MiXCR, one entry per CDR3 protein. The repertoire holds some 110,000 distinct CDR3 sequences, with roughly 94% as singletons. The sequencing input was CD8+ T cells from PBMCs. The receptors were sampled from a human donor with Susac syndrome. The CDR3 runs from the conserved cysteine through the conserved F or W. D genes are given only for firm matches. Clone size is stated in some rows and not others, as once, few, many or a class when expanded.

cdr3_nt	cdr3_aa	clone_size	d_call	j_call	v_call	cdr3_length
TGCGCCAGCAGCCAAGCCCAGGGATCCTACGAGCAGTACTTC	CASSQAQGSYEQYF	.	.	TRBJ2-7	TRBV4-1	14
TGTGCCAGCAACCCGCCCAGGGGTGATGAAGCTTTCTTT	CASNPPRGDEAFF	.	.	TRBJ1-1	TRBV6-6	13
TGTGCCAGCAGCTTAGAGGATCCCGGGAGGGAGGACTACGAGCAGTACTTC	CASSLEDPGREDYEQYF	.	TRBD2	TRBJ2-7	TRBV7-2	17
TGTGCCAGCAGTCTCGACAGGGGGAGGTTCTATGGCTACACCTTC	CASSLDRGRFYGYTF	.	TRBD1	TRBJ1-2	TRBV12-3/TRBV12-4	15
TGTGCCAGCAGCTTAATCGGGGGCGAAGAGACCCAGTACTTC	CASSLIGGEETQYF	.	.	TRBJ2-5	TRBV13	14
TGCAGTGCTAGAGTGAAGACTGAACCCTACGAGCAGTACTTC	CSARVKTEPYEQYF	few	.	TRBJ2-7	TRBV20-1	14
TGTGCCAGCAGCGGCTCGGACAGGGACCCCTACGAGCAGTACTTC	CASSGSDRDPYEQYF	.	TRBD1	TRBJ2-7	TRBV9	15
TGTGCCAGCAGCGTCCGACTAGCGGGGGGGGAGACCCAGTACTTC	CASSVRLAGGETQYF	.	TRBD2	TRBJ2-5	TRBV7-9	15
TGTGCCAGCAGCCAAAGCGCCCACCAAGAGACCCAGTACTTC	CASSQSAHQETQYF	.	.	TRBJ2-5	TRBV13	14
TGCAGCGTTGACGACAGGGCCGGCGGGACCCAGTACTTC	CSVDDRAGGTQYF	once	TRBD1	TRBJ2-5	TRBV29-1	13
TGTGCCAGCAGCGTCGAAGAGAGCTCTATGGAGACCCAGTACTTC	CASSVEESSMETQYF	.	.	TRBJ2-5	TRBV7-2	15
TGTGCCAGCAGCTCCACCTTCAAGGGGCGTCTCTACGAGCAGTACTTC	CASSSTFKGRLYEQYF	.	.	TRBJ2-7	TRBV5-6	16
TGCAGTGCATCAGGGACTCAGAACACTTACGAGCAGTACTTC	CSASGTQNTYEQYF	.	.	TRBJ2-7	TRBV20-1	14
TGCAGCGTTGAAGCCTTCCGGACGGATAACTATGGCTACACCTTC	CSVEAFRTDNYGYTF	few	.	TRBJ1-2	TRBV29-1	15
TGTGCCAGCAGTGAAAGACTGCACCAACAAGAGACCCAGTACTTC	CASSERLHQQETQYF	.	.	TRBJ2-5	TRBV2	15
TGCAGCGCCCGGACCAGCTATGGCTACACCTTC	CSARTSYGYTF	.	.	TRBJ1-2	TRBV29-1	11
TGCGCCAGCAGCCCGAGGACAGGGCCCTATGGCTACACCTTC	CASSPRTGPYGYTF	.	TRBD1	TRBJ1-2	TRBV4-1	14
TGCAGTGCTAGAGGGACTAGCGGAGGACAAGAGACCCAGTACTTC	CSARGTSGGQETQYF	.	TRBD2	TRBJ2-5	TRBV20-1	15
TGTGCCAGCAGCTTGGCCGCTAGCGGGGTGGATACGCAGTATTTT	CASSLAASGVDTQYF	.	TRBD2	TRBJ2-3	TRBV5-4	15
TGCAGTGCCGATGGACTTTTGAACACTGAAGCTTTCTTT	CSADGLLNTEAFF	once	.	TRBJ1-1	TRBV20-1	13
TGCAGCGTTTCCCGTGGGTGGACCTACGAGCAGTACTTC	CSVSRGWTYEQYF	.	.	TRBJ2-7	TRBV29-1	13
TGTGCCACCAGCATAAACACAGAAGTTTACAATGAGCAGTTCTTC	CATSINTEVYNEQFF	.	.	TRBJ2-1	TRBV15	15
TGTGCCAGCAGCTCCCCAGGAGATAGGGAGACCCAGTACTTC	CASSSPGDRETQYF	.	.	TRBJ2-5	TRBV7-9	14
TGCGCCAGCAGCTTGGTTGTATTCTCCTACGAGCAGTACTTC	CASSLVVFSYEQYF	.	.	TRBJ2-7	TRBV5-1	14
TGTGCCAGCAGCTTTAGTCGCGAGCAGTACTTC	CASSFSREQYF	.	.	TRBJ2-7	TRBV7-9	11
TGTGCCTGGAGGAACATTAAGGATCAGTACTTC	CAWRNIKDQYF	once	.	TRBJ2-4	TRBV30	11
TGTGCCAGCAGCTTTACCGGGACCGGGGAGCTGTTTTTT	CASSFTGTGELFF	.	.	TRBJ2-2	TRBV11-2	13
TGCAGTGCTAGAGAGCTCGGGGCCCCGGGCGATCAGCCCCAGCATTTT	CSARELGAPGDQPQHF	once	.	TRBJ1-5	TRBV20-1	16
TGTGCCAGTAGTATCTCCGGGAACACTGAAGCTTTCTTT	CASSISGNTEAFF	few	.	TRBJ1-1	TRBV19	13
TGTGCCAGCAGCGTAGGGGGTTACACTGAAGCTTTCTTT	CASSVGGYTEAFF	.	.	TRBJ1-1	TRBV9	13
TGTGCCACCAGCCCGTACCGGGCCCACAATCAGCCCCAGCATTTT	CATSPYRAHNQPQHF	.	.	TRBJ1-5	TRBV15	15
TGTGCCAGCAGCGTAGGTAGGGGACGCGGGAATGAGCAGTTCTTC	CASSVGRGRGNEQFF	.	.	TRBJ2-1	TRBV9	15
TGCGCCAGCAGTGAGACGGCCGGGACAGGGGTTGACGAGCAGTACTTC	CASSETAGTGVDEQYF	.	TRBD1	TRBJ2-7	TRBV10-1	16
TGTGCCACCAGCGGCTCGCGCGTGGGCACCGGGGAGCTGTTTTTT	CATSGSRVGTGELFF	.	.	TRBJ2-2	TRBV15	15